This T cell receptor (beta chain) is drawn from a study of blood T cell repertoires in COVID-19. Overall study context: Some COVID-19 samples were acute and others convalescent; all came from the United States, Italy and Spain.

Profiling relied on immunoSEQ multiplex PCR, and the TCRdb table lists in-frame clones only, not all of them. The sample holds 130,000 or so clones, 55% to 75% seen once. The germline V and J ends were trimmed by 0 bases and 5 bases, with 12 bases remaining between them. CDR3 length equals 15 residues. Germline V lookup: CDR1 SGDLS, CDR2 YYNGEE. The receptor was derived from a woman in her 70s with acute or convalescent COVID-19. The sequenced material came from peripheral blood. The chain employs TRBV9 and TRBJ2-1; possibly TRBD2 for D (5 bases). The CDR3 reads CASSVGGSLDNEQFF. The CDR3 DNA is TGTGCCAGCAGCGTAGGAGGGTCTCTGGACAATGAGCAGTTCTTC.